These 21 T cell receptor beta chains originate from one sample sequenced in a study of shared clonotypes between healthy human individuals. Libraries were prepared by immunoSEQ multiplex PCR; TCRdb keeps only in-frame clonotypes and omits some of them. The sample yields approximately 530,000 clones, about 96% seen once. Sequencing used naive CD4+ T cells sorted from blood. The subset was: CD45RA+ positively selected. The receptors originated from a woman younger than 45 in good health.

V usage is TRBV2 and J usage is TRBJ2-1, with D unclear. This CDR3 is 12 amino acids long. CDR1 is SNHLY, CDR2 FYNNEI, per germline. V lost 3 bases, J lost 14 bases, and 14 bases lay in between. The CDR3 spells CASSEETPFEFF. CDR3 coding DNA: TGTGCCAGCAGTGAGGAGACACCGTTCGAGTTCTTC.

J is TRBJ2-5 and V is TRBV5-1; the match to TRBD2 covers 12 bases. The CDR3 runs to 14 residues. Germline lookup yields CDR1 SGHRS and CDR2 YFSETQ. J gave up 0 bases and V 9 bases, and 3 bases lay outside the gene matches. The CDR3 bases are TGCGCCACTCGGACTAGCGGGAACCAAGAGACCCAGTACTTC. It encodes CATRTSGNQETQYF.

The CDR3 DNA follows: TGTGCCAGCAGCTTATTCCGGGTTAGCTCCTACGAGCAGTACTTC. Encoded protein: CASSLFRVSSYEQYF. The chain employs TRBV7-8 and TRBJ2-7; D gene uncertain. The CDR3 runs 15 residues. Trimming left V 2 bases short and J 0 bases short, with 11 bases between. CDR1 and CDR2 (germline): SGHVS, FQNEAQ. The entire variable domain, with the rest obtained from reference TRBV7-8 and TRBJ2-7, is as follows: GAGVSQSPRYKVAKRGQDVALRCDPISGHVSLFWYQQALGQGPEFLTYFQNEAQLDKSGLPSDRFFAERPEGSVSTLKIQRTQQEDSAVYLCASSLFRVSSYEQYFGPGTRLTVT.

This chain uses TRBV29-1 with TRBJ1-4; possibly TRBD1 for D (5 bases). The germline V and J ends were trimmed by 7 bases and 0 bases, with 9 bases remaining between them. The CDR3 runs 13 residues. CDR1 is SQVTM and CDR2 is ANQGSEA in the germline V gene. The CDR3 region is CSALTATNEKLFF. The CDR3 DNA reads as TGCAGCGCCCTGACAGCAACTAATGAAAAACTGTTTTTT.

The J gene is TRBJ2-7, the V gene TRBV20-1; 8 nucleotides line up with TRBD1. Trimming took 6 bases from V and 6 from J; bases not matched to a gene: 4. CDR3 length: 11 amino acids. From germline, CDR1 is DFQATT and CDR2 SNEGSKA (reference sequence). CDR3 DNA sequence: TGCAGTGCAAGACAGGGGCTCGAGCAGTACTTC. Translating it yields CSARQGLEQYF.

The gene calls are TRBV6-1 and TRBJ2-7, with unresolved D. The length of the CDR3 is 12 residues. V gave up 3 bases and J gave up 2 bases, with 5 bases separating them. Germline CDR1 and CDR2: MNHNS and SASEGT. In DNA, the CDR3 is TGTGCCAGCAGTGATCCCCCCTACGAGCAGTACTTC. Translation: CASSDPPYEQYF.

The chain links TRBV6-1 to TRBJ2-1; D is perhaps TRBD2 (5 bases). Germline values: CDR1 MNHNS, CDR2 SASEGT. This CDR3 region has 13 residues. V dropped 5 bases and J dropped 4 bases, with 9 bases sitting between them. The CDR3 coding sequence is TGTGCCAGCAGTCCGGGAAGATACAATGAGCAGTTCTTC. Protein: CASSPGRYNEQFF.

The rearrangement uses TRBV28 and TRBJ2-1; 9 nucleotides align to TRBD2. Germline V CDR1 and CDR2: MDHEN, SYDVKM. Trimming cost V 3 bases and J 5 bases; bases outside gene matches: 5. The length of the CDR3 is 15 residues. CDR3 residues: CASSLMTSGNNEQFF. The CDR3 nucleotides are TGTGCCAGCAGTTTGATGACTAGCGGAAACAATGAGCAGTTCTTC.

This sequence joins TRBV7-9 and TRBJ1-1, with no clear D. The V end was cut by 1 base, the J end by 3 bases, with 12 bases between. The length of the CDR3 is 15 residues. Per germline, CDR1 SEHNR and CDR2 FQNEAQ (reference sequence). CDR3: CASSLERGTHTEAFF. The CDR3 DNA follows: TGTGCCAGCAGCTTAGAGCGGGGAACTCACACTGAAGCTTTCTTT.

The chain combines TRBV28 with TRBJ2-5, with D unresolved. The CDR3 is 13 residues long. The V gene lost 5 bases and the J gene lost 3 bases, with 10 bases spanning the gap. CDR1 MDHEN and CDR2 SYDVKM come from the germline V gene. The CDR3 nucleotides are TGTGCCAGCAGTCCCTCGGGTAAAGAGACCCAGTACTTC. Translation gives CASSPSGKETQYF.

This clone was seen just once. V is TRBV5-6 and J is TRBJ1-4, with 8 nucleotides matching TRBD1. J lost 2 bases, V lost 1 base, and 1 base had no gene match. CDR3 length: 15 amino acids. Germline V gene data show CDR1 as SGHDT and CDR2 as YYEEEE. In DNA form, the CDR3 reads TGTGCCAGCAGCTTGTGGGACAGGACTAATGAAAAACTGTTTTTT. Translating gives CASSLWDRTNEKLFF.

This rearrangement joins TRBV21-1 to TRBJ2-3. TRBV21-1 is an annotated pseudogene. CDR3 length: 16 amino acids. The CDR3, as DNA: TGTGCCAGCAGCAAAGTTGAGAGAGTACACACAGATACGCAGTATTTT. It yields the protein CASSKVERVHTDTQYF.

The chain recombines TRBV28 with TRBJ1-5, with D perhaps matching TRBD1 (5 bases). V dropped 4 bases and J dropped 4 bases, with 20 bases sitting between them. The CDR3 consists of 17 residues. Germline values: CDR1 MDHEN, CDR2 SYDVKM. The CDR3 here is CASSSQGAKSRNQPQHF. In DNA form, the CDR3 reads TGTGCCAGCAGTTCCCAAGGGGCCAAATCGAGAAATCAGCCCCAGCATTTT.

This CDR3 is CASSLYRGLKSYEQYF. The CDR3 coding sequence is TGTGCCAGCAGTTTATATAGGGGCCTTAAGTCCTACGAGCAGTACTTC. The chain recombines TRBV28 with TRBJ2-7; maybe TRBD1 (5 bases). The germline gives CDR1 MDHEN, CDR2 SYDVKM. With 1 base removed from V and 1 base from J, the gap between germline ends came to 14 bases. The CDR3 loop spans 16 amino acids.

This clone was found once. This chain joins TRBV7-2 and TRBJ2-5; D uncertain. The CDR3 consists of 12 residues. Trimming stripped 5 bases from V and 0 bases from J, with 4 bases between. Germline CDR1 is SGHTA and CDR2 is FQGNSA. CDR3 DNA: TGTGCCAGCAGCCCGTACCAAGAGACCCAGTACTTC. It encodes CASSPYQETQYF. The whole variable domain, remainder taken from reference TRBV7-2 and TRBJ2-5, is GAGVSQSPSNKVTEKGKDVELRCDPISGHTALYWYRQSLGQGLEFLIYFQGNSAPDKSGLPSDRFSAERTGGSVSTLTIQRTQQEDSAVYLCASSPYQETQYFGPGTRLLVL.

DNA of the CDR3: TGTGCCAGCAGCTTGCGCTACGAGCAGTACTTC. Amino acids: CASSLRYEQYF. The chain recombines TRBV5-8 with TRBJ2-5, with D hard to call. The J call may not be correct, given that the DNA end is closer to TRBJ2-7. There are 11 residues in the CDR3. Per the germline V gene, CDR1 is SGHTS and CDR2 is YDEGEE.

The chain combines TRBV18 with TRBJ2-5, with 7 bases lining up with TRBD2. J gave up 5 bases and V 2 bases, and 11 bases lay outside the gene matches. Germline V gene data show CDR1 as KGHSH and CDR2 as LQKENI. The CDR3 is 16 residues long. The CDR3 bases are TGTGCCAGCTCACCATTGGGAGGGCCCTCGAGGGAGACCCAGTACTTC. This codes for CASSPLGGPSRETQYF. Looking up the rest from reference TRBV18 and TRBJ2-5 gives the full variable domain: NAGVMQNPRHLVRRRGQEARLRCSPMKGHSHVYWYRQLPEEGLKFMVYLQKENIIDESGMPKERFSAEFPKEGPSILRIQQVVRGDSAAYFCASSPLGGPSRETQYFGPGTRLLVL.

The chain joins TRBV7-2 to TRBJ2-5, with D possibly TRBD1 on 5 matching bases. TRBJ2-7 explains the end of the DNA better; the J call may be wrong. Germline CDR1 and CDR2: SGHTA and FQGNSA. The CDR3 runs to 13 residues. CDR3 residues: CASSWGRGYEQYF. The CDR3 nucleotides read TGTGCCAGCAGCTGGGGTAGGGGCTACGAGCAGTACTTC.

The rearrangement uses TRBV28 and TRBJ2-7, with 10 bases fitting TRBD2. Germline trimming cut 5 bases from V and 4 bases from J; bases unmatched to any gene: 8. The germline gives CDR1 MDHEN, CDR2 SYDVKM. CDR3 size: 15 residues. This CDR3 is CASSPPSGRGYEQYF. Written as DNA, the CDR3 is TGTGCCAGCAGTCCGCCTAGCGGGAGAGGTTACGAGCAGTACTTC.

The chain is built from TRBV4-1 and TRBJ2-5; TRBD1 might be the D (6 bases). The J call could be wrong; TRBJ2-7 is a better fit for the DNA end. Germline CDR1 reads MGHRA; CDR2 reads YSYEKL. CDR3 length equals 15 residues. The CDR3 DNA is TGCGCCAGCAGCACCCGGGACACGGTTCCCCACGAGCAGTACTTC. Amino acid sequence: CASSTRDTVPHEQYF.

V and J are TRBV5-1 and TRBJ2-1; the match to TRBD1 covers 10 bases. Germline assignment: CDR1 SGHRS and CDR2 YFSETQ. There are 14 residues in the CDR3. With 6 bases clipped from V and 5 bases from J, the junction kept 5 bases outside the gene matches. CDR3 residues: CASKTGGDHNEQFF. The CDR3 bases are TGCGCCAGCAAGACAGGGGGCGATCACAATGAGCAGTTCTTC.